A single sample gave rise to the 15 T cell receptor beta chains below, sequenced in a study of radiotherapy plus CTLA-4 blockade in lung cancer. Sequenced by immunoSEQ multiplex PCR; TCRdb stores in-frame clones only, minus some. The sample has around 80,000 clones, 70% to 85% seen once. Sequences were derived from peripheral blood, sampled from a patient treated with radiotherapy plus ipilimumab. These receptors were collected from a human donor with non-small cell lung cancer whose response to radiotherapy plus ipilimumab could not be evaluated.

CDR3 in amino acids: CASSLGSGSRYEQYF. The CDR3 coding sequence is TGTGCCAGCAGCTTGGGATCCGGGAGTCGGTACGAGCAGTACTTC. V and J are TRBV5-4 and TRBJ2-7; tentatively, D is TRBD2 (6 bases). Germline values: CDR1 SGHNT, CDR2 YYREEE (reference sequence). V was clipped by 0 bases and J by 4 bases, with 14 bases between them. The CDR3 runs 15 residues.

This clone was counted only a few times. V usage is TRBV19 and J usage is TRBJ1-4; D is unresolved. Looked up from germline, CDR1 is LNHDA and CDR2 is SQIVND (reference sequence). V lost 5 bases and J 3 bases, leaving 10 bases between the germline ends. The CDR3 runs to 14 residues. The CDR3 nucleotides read TGTGCCAGTAGTGTGTTCGGGGCTAATGAAAAACTGTTTTTT. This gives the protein CASSVFGANEKLFF.

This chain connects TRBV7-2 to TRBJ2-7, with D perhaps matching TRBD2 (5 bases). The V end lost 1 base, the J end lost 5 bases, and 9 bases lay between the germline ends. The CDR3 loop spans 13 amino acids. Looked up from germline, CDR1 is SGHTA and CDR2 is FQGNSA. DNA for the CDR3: TGTGCCAGCAGCTTAGGGCGGGCCCACGAGCAGTACTTC. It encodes CASSLGRAHEQYF.

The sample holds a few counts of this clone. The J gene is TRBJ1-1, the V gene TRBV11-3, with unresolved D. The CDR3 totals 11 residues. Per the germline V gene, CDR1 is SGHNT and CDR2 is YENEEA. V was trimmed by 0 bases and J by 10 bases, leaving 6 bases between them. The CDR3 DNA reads TGTGCCAGCAGCTTAGATGGTAGAGCTTTCTTT. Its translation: CASSLDGRAFF.

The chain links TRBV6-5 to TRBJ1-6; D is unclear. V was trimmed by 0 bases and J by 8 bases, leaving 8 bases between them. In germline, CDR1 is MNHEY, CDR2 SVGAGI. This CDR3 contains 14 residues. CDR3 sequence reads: CASSYSAGYSPLHF. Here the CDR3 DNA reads TGTGCCAGCAGTTACTCCGCGGGTTATTCACCCCTCCACTTT.

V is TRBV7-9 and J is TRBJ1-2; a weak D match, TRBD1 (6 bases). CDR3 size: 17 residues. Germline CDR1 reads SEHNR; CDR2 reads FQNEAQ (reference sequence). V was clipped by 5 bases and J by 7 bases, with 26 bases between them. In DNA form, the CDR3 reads TGTGCCAGCAGCCGAATCACCAGACAGGTAGGGATTACTGGCTACACCTTC. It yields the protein CASSRITRQVGITGYTF. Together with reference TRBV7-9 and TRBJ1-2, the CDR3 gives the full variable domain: DTGVSQNPRHKITKRGQNVTFRCDPISEHNRLYWYRQTLGQGPEFLTYFQNEAQLEKSRLLSDRFSAERPKGSFSTLEIQRTEQGDSAMYLCASSRITRQVGITGYTFGSGTRLTVV.

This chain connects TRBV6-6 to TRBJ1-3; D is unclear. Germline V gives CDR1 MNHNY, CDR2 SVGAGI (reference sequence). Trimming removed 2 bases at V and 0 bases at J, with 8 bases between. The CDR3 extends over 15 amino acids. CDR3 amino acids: CASSYDGYSGNTIYF. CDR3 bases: TGTGCCAGCAGTTACGACGGGTACTCTGGAAACACCATATATTTT.

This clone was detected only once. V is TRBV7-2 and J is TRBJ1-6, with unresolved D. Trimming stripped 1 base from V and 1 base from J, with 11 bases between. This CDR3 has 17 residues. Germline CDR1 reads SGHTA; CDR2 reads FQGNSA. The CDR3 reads CASSLGRSGSYNSPLHF. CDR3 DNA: TGTGCCAGCAGCTTAGGGAGGAGCGGGTCCTATAATTCACCCCTCCACTTT.

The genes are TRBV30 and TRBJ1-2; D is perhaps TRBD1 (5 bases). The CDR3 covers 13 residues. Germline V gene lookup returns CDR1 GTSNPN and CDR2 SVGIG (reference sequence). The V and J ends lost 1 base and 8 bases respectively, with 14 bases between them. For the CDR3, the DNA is TGTGCCTGGAGTGCAGGGTATAACGGAGGCTACACCTTC. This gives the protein CAWSAGYNGGYTF.

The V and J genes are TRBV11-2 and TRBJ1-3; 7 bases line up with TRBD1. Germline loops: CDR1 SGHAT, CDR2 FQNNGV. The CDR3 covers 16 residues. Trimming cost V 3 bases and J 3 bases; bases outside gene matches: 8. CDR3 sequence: CASSLGVRGFGNTIYF. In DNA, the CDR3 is TGTGCCAGCAGCTTGGGGGTCAGGGGGTTTGGAAACACCATATATTTT. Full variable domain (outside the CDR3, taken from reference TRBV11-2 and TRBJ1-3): EAGVAQSPRYKIIEKRQSVAFWCNPISGHATLYWYQQILGQGPKLLIQFQNNGVVDDSQLPKDRFSAERLKGVDSTLKIQPAKLEDSAVYLCASSLGVRGFGNTIYFGEGSWLTVV.

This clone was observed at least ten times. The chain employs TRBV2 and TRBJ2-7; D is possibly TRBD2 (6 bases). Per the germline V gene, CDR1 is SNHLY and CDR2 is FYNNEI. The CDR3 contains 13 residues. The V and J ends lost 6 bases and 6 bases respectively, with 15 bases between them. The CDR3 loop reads CASRLGTSGEQYF. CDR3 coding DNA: TGTGCCAGCAGGCTAGGGACTTCCGGCGAGCAGTACTTC.

The CDR3 sequence is CASSLTGEETQYF. DNA of the CDR3: TGTGCCAGCAGCTTAACAGGCGAAGAGACCCAGTACTTC. The J gene is TRBJ2-5, the V gene TRBV5-4, with a tentative D call TRBD1 (5 bases). V lost 2 bases to trimming and J lost 3 bases, with 8 bases between them. The V gene's germline CDR1 is SGHNT and CDR2 YYREEE (reference sequence). This CDR3 has 13 amino acids. The whole variable domain, remainder taken from reference TRBV5-4 and TRBJ2-5, is ETGVTQSPTHLIKTRGQQVTLRCSSQSGHNTVSWYQQALGQGPQFIFQYYREEENGRGNFPPRFSGLQFPNYSSELNVNALELDDSALYLCASSLTGEETQYFGPGTRLLVL.

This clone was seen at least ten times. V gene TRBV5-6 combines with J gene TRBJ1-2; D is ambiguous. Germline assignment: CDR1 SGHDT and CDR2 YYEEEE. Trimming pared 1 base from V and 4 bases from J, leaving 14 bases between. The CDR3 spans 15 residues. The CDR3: CASSLTPGPFYGYTF. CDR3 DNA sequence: TGTGCCAGCAGCTTGACCCCGGGTCCCTTCTATGGCTACACCTTC.

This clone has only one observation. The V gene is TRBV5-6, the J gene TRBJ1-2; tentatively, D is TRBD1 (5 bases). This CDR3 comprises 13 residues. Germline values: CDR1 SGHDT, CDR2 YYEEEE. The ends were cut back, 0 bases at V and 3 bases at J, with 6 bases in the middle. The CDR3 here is CASSLGQYYGYTF. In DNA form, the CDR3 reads TGTGCCAGCAGCTTGGGACAGTACTATGGCTACACCTTC.

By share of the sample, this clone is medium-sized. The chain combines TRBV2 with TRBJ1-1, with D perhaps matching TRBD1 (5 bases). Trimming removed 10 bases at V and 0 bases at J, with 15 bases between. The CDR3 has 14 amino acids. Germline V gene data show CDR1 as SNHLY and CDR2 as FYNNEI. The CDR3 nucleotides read TGTGCCACGGCGTACGGGGGTATGAACACTGAAGCTTTCTTT. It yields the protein CATAYGGMNTEAFF.